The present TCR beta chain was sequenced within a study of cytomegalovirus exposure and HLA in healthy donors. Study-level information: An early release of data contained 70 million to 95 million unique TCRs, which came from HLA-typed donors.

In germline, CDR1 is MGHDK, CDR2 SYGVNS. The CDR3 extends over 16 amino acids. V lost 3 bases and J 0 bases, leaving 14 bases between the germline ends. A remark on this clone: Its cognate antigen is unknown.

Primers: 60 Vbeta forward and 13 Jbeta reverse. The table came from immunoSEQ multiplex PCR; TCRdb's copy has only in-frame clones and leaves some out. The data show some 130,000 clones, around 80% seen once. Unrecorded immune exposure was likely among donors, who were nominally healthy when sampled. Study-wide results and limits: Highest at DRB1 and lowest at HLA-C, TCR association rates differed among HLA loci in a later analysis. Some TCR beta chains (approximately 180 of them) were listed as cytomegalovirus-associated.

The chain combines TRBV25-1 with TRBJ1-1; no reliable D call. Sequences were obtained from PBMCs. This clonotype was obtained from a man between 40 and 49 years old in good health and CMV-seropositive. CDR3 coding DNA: TGTGCCAGCAGTGACCCCGGGAGAGGGATGAACACTGAAGCTTTCTTT. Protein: CASSDPGRGMNTEAFF.